This is a list of T cell receptor beta chains from one sample in a study of CD8+ T cells in alopecia areata. Clones were sequenced by immunoSEQ multiplex PCR, and TCRdb holds only the in-frame ones, with some missing. The data contain 250,000 or so clones, roughly two thirds of them singletons. Sequencing was performed on CD4+ T cells sorted from blood, taken at week 0. These receptors were collected from a human donor with alopecia areata. CDR3s include the opening cysteine and the closing phenylalanine or tryptophan. The D gene is left open where the match is weak. Part of the rows lack a size; the others show once, few, many or a class for expanded clones.

cdr3_aa | cdr3_nt | clone_size | v_call | d_call | cdr3_length | j_call
CATGTGGFVEQFF | TGTGCCACCGGGACAGGGGGCTTTGTTGAGCAGTTCTTC | . | TRBV19 | TRBD1 | 13 | TRBJ2-1
CASSLAERTPEQYF | TGCGCCAGCAGCTTGGCCGAGAGGACTCCCGAGCAGTACTTC | . | TRBV5-1 | . | 14 | TRBJ2-7
CATSRDRGPTGELFF | TGTGCCACCAGCAGAGACAGGGGGCCAACCGGGGAGCTGTTTTTT | . | TRBV15 | TRBD1 | 15 | TRBJ2-2
CASSGAGAGQGTWGNEQFF | TGTGCCAGCAGCGGAGCCGGGGCGGGACAGGGTACTTGGGGCAATGAGCAGTTCTTC | . | TRBV9 | TRBD1 | 19 | TRBJ2-1
CASSWDGNTEAFF | TGCGCCAGCAGCTGGGACGGGAACACTGAAGCTTTCTTT | . | TRBV5-1 | . | 13 | TRBJ1-1
CASAQWGSQPQHF | TGTGCTAGTGCCCAATGGGGGAGCCAGCCCCAGCATTTT | . | TRBV12-5 | . | 13 | TRBJ1-5
CAWSVSQGRRFNYGYTF | TGTGCCTGGAGTGTATCGCAGGGCCGCAGATTCAACTATGGCTACACCTTC | . | TRBV30 | . | 17 | TRBJ1-2
CASDEGTYGYTF | TGTGCCAGCGATGAGGGCACTTATGGCTACACCTTC | . | TRBV2 | . | 12 | TRBJ1-2
CAWSEGGYSNQPQHF | TGTGCCTGGAGTGAGGGGGGTTATAGCAATCAGCCCCAGCATTTT | few | TRBV30 | . | 15 | TRBJ1-5
CAWTILRGQGTEAFF | TGTGCCTGGACCATACTCAGGGGCCAGGGCACTGAAGCTTTCTTT | . | TRBV30 | . | 15 | TRBJ1-1
CASRLLAGNEQFF | TGTGCCAGCAGACTACTAGCGGGCAATGAGCAGTTCTTC | . | TRBV7-9 | TRBD2 | 13 | TRBJ2-1
CSASAGRNQPQHF | TGCAGCGCCTCGGCGGGTAGGAATCAGCCCCAGCATTTT | . | TRBV29-1 | . | 13 | TRBJ1-5
CASSPLQGWGNNEQFF | TGCGCCAGCAGCCCGCTACAGGGTTGGGGCAACAATGAGCAGTTCTTC | once | TRBV4-3 | . | 16 | TRBJ2-1
CAWRGDRESEAFF | TGTGCCTGGAGGGGGGACAGGGAAAGTGAAGCTTTCTTT | . | TRBV30 | TRBD1 | 13 | TRBJ1-1
CASSSTGNKAGELFF | TGCGCCAGCAGCTCGACAGGGAATAAGGCCGGGGAGCTGTTTTTT | . | TRBV5-1 | TRBD1 | 15 | TRBJ2-2
CASSQDKGQPLAKNIQYF | TGCGCCAGCAGCCAAGACAAAGGACAGCCTCTAGCCAAAAACATTCAGTACTTC | . | TRBV4-1 | . | 18 | TRBJ2-4
CASSSRGTNEKLFF | TGTGCCAGCAGCTCCAGGGGAACTAATGAAAAACTGTTTTTT | . | TRBV7-2 | . | 14 | TRBJ1-4
CASSRTSGGFFDEQFF | TGCGCCAGCAGCCGGACTAGCGGGGGGTTCTTTGATGAGCAGTTCTTC | . | TRBV5-1 | TRBD2 | 16 | TRBJ2-1
CATQGYNEQFF | TGTGCCACCCAGGGATACAATGAGCAGTTCTTC | . | TRBV27 | . | 11 | TRBJ2-1
CASSPRGRTPGELFF | TGTGCCAGCAGCCCGCGAGGCCGAACCCCCGGGGAGCTGTTTTTT | . | TRBV7-3 | . | 15 | TRBJ2-2
CASSLAGVQQETQYF | TGCGCCAGCAGCTTGGCAGGGGTTCAGCAAGAGACCCAGTACTTC | once | TRBV5-1 | . | 15 | TRBJ2-5
CASSLAGPGGYTF | TGTGCCAGCAGCTTAGCAGGACCGGGAGGCTACACCTTC | . | TRBV7-9 | . | 13 | TRBJ1-2
CASSQGRISNQPQHF | TGCGCCAGCAGCCAAGGAAGGATTAGCAATCAGCCCCAGCATTTT | . | TRBV4-1 | . | 15 | TRBJ1-5
CAWSVGFVARTEAFF | TGTGCCTGGAGTGTTGGGTTTGTGGCTAGGACTGAAGCTTTCTTT | few | TRBV30 | . | 15 | TRBJ1-1
CSATRTGELFF | TGCAGTGCCACCCGAACCGGGGAGCTGTTTTTT | . | TRBV20-1 | . | 11 | TRBJ2-2
CAWTASSYEQYF | TGTGCCTGGACAGCTAGCTCCTACGAGCAGTACTTC | once | TRBV30 | . | 12 | TRBJ2-7
CAGRQGVF | TGCGCCGGGCGTCAGGGGGTCTTT | . | TRBV23-1 | TRBD1 | 8 | TRBJ1-1
CASSVGTGALSYEQYF | TGTGCCAGCAGCGTAGGGACAGGAGCCCTTTCCTACGAGCAGTACTTC | few | TRBV9 | TRBD1 | 16 | TRBJ2-7
CASRGTGAYTGELFF | TGTGCCAGCAGGGGTACCGGCGCGTACACCGGGGAGCTGTTTTTT | few | TRBV7-3 | . | 15 | TRBJ2-2
CASGLGAPYSGDEQFF | TGTGCCAGCGGCCTGGGGGCCCCCTACAGTGGTGATGAGCAGTTCTTC | . | TRBV2 | . | 16 | TRBJ2-1
CASSPQQGFYNSPLHF | TGTGCCAGCAGCCCCCAACAGGGGTTCTATAATTCACCCCTCCACTTT | . | TRBV7-9 | TRBD1 | 16 | TRBJ1-6
CATSRAGGLGTEAFF | TGTGCCACCAGCAGAGCAGGGGGCCTTGGCACTGAAGCTTTCTTT | . | TRBV15 | TRBD1 | 15 | TRBJ1-1
CASSRRSGETQYF | TGTGCCAGCAGTAGGAGGTCCGGAGAGACCCAGTACTTC | few | TRBV27 | . | 13 | TRBJ2-5
CSVGSGRDTQYF | TGCAGCGTTGGGAGCGGACGAGATACGCAGTATTTT | . | TRBV29-1 | . | 12 | TRBJ2-3
CASSLAAGPQETQYF | TGTGCCAGCAGCTTAGCGGCAGGACCCCAAGAGACCCAGTACTTC | . | TRBV7-2 | . | 15 | TRBJ2-5
CASSSGSEQYF | TGTGCCAGCAGCTCAGGGAGCGAGCAGTACTTC | few | TRBV11-1 | . | 11 | TRBJ2-7
CASSFGQGYNEQFF | TGTGCTAGCAGCTTCGGACAGGGCTACAATGAGCAGTTCTTC | . | TRBV7-7 | TRBD1 | 14 | TRBJ2-1
CASSFGRNTQYF | TGTGCCAGCAGCTTCGGGCGGAATACGCAGTATTTT | . | TRBV7-8 | . | 12 | TRBJ2-3
CASSRGGLAGGNEQFF | TGTGCCAGCAGCCGGGGAGGACTAGCGGGGGGTAATGAGCAGTTCTTC | . | TRBV5-4 | TRBD2 | 16 | TRBJ2-1
CASSQRRGNTEAFF | TGTGCCAGCAGCCAACGGAGGGGGAACACTGAAGCTTTCTTT | . | TRBV7-2 | . | 14 | TRBJ1-1
CASSLDQDFPEAFF | TGTGCCAGCAGCTTGGATCAGGATTTCCCTGAAGCTTTCTTT | once | TRBV7-9 | . | 14 | TRBJ1-1
CAWSVLRLAGRTGELFF | TGTGCCTGGAGTGTACTTCGACTAGCGGGGAGGACCGGGGAGCTGTTTTTT | . | TRBV30 | TRBD2 | 17 | TRBJ2-2
CASSLGGRDTEAFF | TGTGCCAGCAGTTTAGGGGGCCGTGACACTGAAGCTTTCTTT | . | TRBV27 | . | 14 | TRBJ1-1
CASSEWGTGRYQPQHF | TGTGCCAGCAGTGAATGGGGGACAGGGAGGTATCAGCCCCAGCATTTT | . | TRBV6-1 | TRBD1 | 16 | TRBJ1-5
CASTDRPNEQFF | TGTGCCAGCACCGACAGGCCCAATGAGCAGTTCTTC | once | TRBV2 | . | 12 | TRBJ2-1
CASSHPSSPLHF | TGTGCCAGCAGCCACCCCAGTTCACCCCTCCACTTT | . | TRBV7-9 | . | 12 | TRBJ1-6
CASSRDSPNQPQHF | TGTGCCAGCAGCCGGGATTCTCCAAATCAGCCCCAGCATTTT | . | TRBV6-6 | . | 14 | TRBJ1-5
CASTGLGGAQETQYF | TGTGCCAGCACGGGGCTCGGCGGGGCCCAAGAGACCCAGTACTTC | . | TRBV6-5 | . | 15 | TRBJ2-5
CAWSILVHETQYF | TGTGCCTGGAGTATACTAGTTCATGAGACCCAGTACTTC | once | TRBV30 | . | 13 | TRBJ2-5
CASSLGLAVQETQYF | TGTGCCAGCAGCTTAGGACTAGCGGTTCAAGAGACCCAGTACTTC | few | TRBV7-9 | TRBD2 | 15 | TRBJ2-5
CASSPWSDTEAFF | TGTGCCAGCAGCCCCTGGAGTGACACTGAAGCTTTCTTT | . | TRBV6-1 | . | 13 | TRBJ1-1
CASSLKGDEQYF | TGCGCCAGCAGCTTGAAGGGTGACGAGCAGTACTTC | . | TRBV5-1 | . | 12 | TRBJ2-7